Sequencing of this TCR beta chain was carried out in a study of neoadjuvant anti-PD-1 for oral cavity cancer. Background on the study: Nivolumab at 3 mg/kg was mostly given biweekly, three to four doses, pre-surgery. The study's findings and limits: Post-nivolumab, blood T cell clonality was significantly elevated in non-responders.

This CDR3 contains 14 residues. Germline V gives CDR1 SGHRS, CDR2 YFSETQ. V lost 4 bases and J 4 bases, leaving 14 bases between the germline ends. Worth noting for this clone: Its antigen is unidentified.

Generated by immunoSEQ multiplex PCR, the TCRdb table keeps only in-frame clones and is missing some. The top ten clones hold 2% to 2.5% of a sample with roughly 13,000 clones, roughly 70% of them seen once. Time point: after neoadjuvant nivolumab, at surgical resection. Cohort: HPV-negative, locally advanced oral cavity squamous cell carcinoma patients. The sequencing used PBMCs, collected after nivolumab (anti-PD-1) treatment. This rearrangement joins TRBV5-1 to TRBJ2-5; either TRBD1 or TRBD2 may fit D (6 bases each). The clonotype comes from a person aged 40 to 85 with oral cavity squamous cell carcinoma. CDR3 residues: CASSPNGGGETQYF. CDR3 nucleotides: TGCGCCAGCAGCCCCAACGGGGGCGGAGAGACCCAGTACTTC.